The present entry profiles one T cell receptor beta chain with its context. Its antigen is undetermined. This specimen belongs to a study of cytomegalovirus exposure and HLA in healthy donors. Study observations and caveats: The authors listed over 150 TCR beta chains as cytomegalovirus-associated. Analyses of presence/absence relied on an assumption of roughly uniform sequencing depth across donors. Clonal expansion was found to be greater in HLA-associated TCR beta chains than in equally common others in a later analysis. High specificity and sensitivity for cytomegalovirus status were reported for the classifier.

The CDR3 consists of 14 residues. CDR1 is MRHNA and CDR2 is SNTAGT in the germline V gene. The PCR ran on 60 Vbeta and 13 Jbeta primers. Using immunoSEQ multiplex PCR, the repertoire was profiled, and TCRdb retains in-frame clones only, with some absent. The data contain about 160,000 clones, around 80% of them singletons. The genes are TRBV6-4 and TRBJ2-5; TRBD1 aligns across 7 bases. The DNA end is more similar to TRBJ2-7, so the J call may be wrong. This clonotype was obtained from a man aged 25 to 40 in good health and CMV-seronegative. The sequenced material came from PBMCs. The CDR3 nucleotides are TGTGCCAGCAGTGAGGAAGGGGGCAGCTACGAGCAGTACTTC. This codes for CASSEEGGSYEQYF.